This TCR beta chain was retrieved from a study of shared clonotypes between healthy human individuals (dated by TCRdb to the early 2020s). For the study in its entirety: Three men and a couple of women, aged 18 to 49 years, made up the cohort. For each donor, three plates each were used for CD4 naive and CD4 memory, two plates were used for CD8 naive, and one plate was used for CD8 memory. To estimate repertoire size and how much clonotype sharing occurs between individuals, the study deeply sequenced the blood TCR repertoires of several healthy adults. To increase sequencing depth and limit assay-specific biases, different laboratories used diverse techniques to prepare libraries and sequence TCR repertoires. Between about 0.85 and 9.5 billion PBMCs per donor were obtained by leukapheresis. General study outcomes and caveats: Rarefaction of sorted-subset datasets indicated incomplete sequencing despite the large sequencing depth. Compared with non-shared clonotypes, clonotypes shared by all four sorted-subset donors had higher generation probabilities. Pairwise subsampling indicated that sequencing depth was expected to affect the degree of clonotype sharing among donors. Sampling was restricted to blood, and TCR repertoires in tissue are likely to differ from TCR repertoires in blood. The small number of donors limited the genetic and exposure-history diversity represented. Sharing across several donors was observed for roughly 5.4% of naive CD4, 3% to 3.5% of naive CD8, roughly 2.3% of memory CD4, and roughly 0.4% of memory CD8 clonotypes. Larger estimated clonotype richness was generally found for naive subsets than for memory subsets.

Using the deep immunoSEQ assay, TCR CDR3 regions were amplified from genomic DNA by multiplex PCR. Extracted genomic DNA from each cell subset was distributed evenly across all wells of several immunoSEQ 96-well plates, and each plate was treated as a replicate. For sorted subsets, each replicate PCR was loaded with about 0.2 ug genomic DNA, equivalent to 25,000 to 35,000 T cell genomes. The purified libraries were quantified using a Qubit 3.0 fluorometer, sized with a Bioanalyzer 2100, and then quantified again using the KAPA Library Quantification kit. Every immunoSEQ 96-well plate was sequenced on a dedicated single-read 150-cycle Illumina NextSeq 550 flow cell. The source study handled its data this way. Because the immunoSEQ output included only junctional sequences and no quality scores, the filtering could not be the same as the filtering used for full-length reads. To assign V/J genes and CDR3, sequences were annotated against IMGT germline references using PyIR, a Python wrapper for IgBLAST v1.9. Reads were removed for weak V/J assignments (E-value above 1e-6), missing CDR3, stop codons, out-of-frame junctions, or ambiguous translated residues. V3J clonotypes were defined as sequences sharing the same inferred V gene, J gene, and CDR3 amino acid sequence. Percentage overlap between repertoires was computed as shared unique clonotypes divided by the size of the smaller repertoire. Richness of each repertoire was evaluated using RTK rarefaction, the Chao1 estimator, and Recon v2.1 estimates of unobserved clonotypes. Generation probabilities were computed with OLGA for all TCRbeta clonotypes obtained by the gDNA method from several donors. Drawn from immuneACCESS, this table holds only the in-frame rearrangements with V and J called that TCRdb kept. Clones are partly lost; checked studies trace under half to an unresolved V gene and leave the rest unexplained. That table furnishes V, J and clone size, whereas the DNA furnished D and trimming. Counted in this sample were approximately 1,500,000 clones; around 98% of them appeared once. Clones ranked in the top ten supply 0.45% of the sample.

Donors were healthy HIV-negative adults with no recently reported acute infections or vaccinations. Every donor was a Caucasian adult living in Nashville, Tennessee, USA. Magnetic negative selection was used to enrich CD4+ T cells, after which naive cells were positively selected on CD45RA and the negative fraction became the memory subset. Blood was collected by leukapheresis, and PBMCs were isolated by Ficoll-Histopaque density gradient centrifugation and then cryopreserved in liquid nitrogen vapor phase. Analytical flow cytometry was used to check the purity and quantity of every magnetically sorted T cell population. Genomic DNA was isolated from every sorted fraction and measured by UV absorbance on a Nanodrop 2000c. V loses 1 base, J loses 8 bases, and the germline ends lie 8 bases apart. The CDR3 contains 12 residues, cysteine and phenylalanine counted. The read is trimmed to its CDR3 DNA, 36 bases read in frame from base 1. As encoded in the germline V gene, CDR1 is MGHRA while CDR2 is YSYEKL.

In regard to this clone: The antigen it recognizes is unknown. Per-nucleotide qualities are absent, and no much larger clonotype sits a single base away.

The origin of this receptor is a young man in good health. The sample taken for sequencing was naive CD4+ T cells sorted from blood. The sample's cell subset or site label, in plain terms: CD45RA+ positively selected. This chain is built from TRBV4-1 and TRBJ1-1, with no confidently assigned D gene. The CDR3 corresponds to CASSQAPLEAFF. At the DNA level, the sequence is TGCGCCAGCAGCCAAGCCCCCTTAGAAGCTTTCTTT.